A single sample gave rise to the 10 T cell receptor beta chains below, sequenced in a study of neoadjuvant anti-PD-1 for oral cavity cancer. Assay used: immunoSEQ multiplex PCR; TCRdb lists only in-frame clones, some missing. The table records 6,900 or so clones, roughly three quarters of them present only once. Sequencing used PBMCs, obtained before nivolumab (anti-PD-1) treatment. The receptors come from a person between 40 and 85 years old with oral cavity squamous cell carcinoma.

The chain employs TRBV27 and TRBJ1-1; unclear D gene. The V gene lost 0 bases and the J gene lost 5 bases, with 13 bases spanning the gap. Germline assignment: CDR1 MNHEY and CDR2 SMNVEV (reference sequence). This CDR3 comprises 15 residues. The CDR3 nucleotides read TGTGCCAGCAGTTTATCTGACCAGGTAGGGACTGAAGCTTTCTTT. Translation: CASSLSDQVGTEAFF.

Here the CDR3 DNA reads TGCAGCGTTGTCTTTGACAGGGCGGATCAGCCCCAGCATTTT. This sequence encodes CSVVFDRADQPQHF. The chain recombines TRBV29-1 with TRBJ1-5; 7 nucleotides align to TRBD1. The CDR3 has 14 residues. Germline lookup yields CDR1 SQVTM and CDR2 ANQGSEA. J was trimmed by 5 bases and V by 4 bases; bases with no gene match: 8.

The genes are TRBV4-2 and TRBJ1-4; perhaps TRBD1 as D (6 bases). Trimming removed 2 bases at V and 8 bases at J, with 9 bases between. CDR3 length: 13 residues. From germline, CDR1 is LGHNA and CDR2 YNFKEQ. The CDR3 sequence: CASSQYRVEKLFF. CDR3 in DNA: TGTGCCAGCAGCCAATACAGGGTAGAAAAACTGTTTTTT.

J is TRBJ1-1 and V is TRBV10-3; 7 bases fit TRBD1. V trimming: 5 bases; J trimming: 1 base; junction bases outside the gene matches: 4. The length of the CDR3 is 14 residues. Germline V CDR1 and CDR2: ENHRY, SYGVKD. The CDR3 DNA reads TGTGCCATCAGTTGGGACAGTTCGAACACTGAAGCTTTCTTT. Protein: CAISWDSSNTEAFF.

V is TRBV11-2 and J is TRBJ1-4; a weak D match, TRBD1 (6 bases). The germline V and J ends were trimmed by 10 bases and 4 bases, with 13 bases remaining between them. The CDR3 sequence is 13 residues long. Germline V gene data show CDR1 as SGHAT and CDR2 as FQNNGV. CDR3 in amino acids: CATARGLNEKLFF. In nucleotides, the CDR3 is TGTGCCACCGCCAGGGGCCTTAATGAAAAACTGTTTTTT.

The rearrangement uses TRBV9 and TRBJ2-2; 7 bases fit TRBD2. Looked up from germline, CDR1 is SGDLS and CDR2 is YYNGEE. The V gene end was trimmed by 6 bases and the J gene end by 0 bases; junction bases not matched to a gene: 11. CDR3 size: 17 residues. Here the CDR3 DNA reads TGTGCCAGCACGACCCGGGTCCGGGGGGCGAACACCGGGGAGCTGTTTTTT. It specifies CASTTRVRGANTGELFF.

The CDR3 reads CALAEGVLNTEAFF. In nucleotides, the CDR3 is TGTGCCCTCGCGGAGGGGGTGCTCAACACTGAAGCTTTCTTT. J is TRBJ1-1 and V is TRBV7-2, with a weak D call TRBD1 (6 bases). Trimming took off 11 bases at V and 2 bases at J, with 18 bases between the two ends. Germline loops: CDR1 SGHTA, CDR2 FQGNSA. The CDR3 contains 14 residues.

V is TRBV5-1 and J is TRBJ1-6; possible D gene TRBD1, 5 bases. Germline V lookup: CDR1 SGHRS, CDR2 YFSETQ. Trimming took off 0 bases at V and 6 bases at J, with 10 bases between the two ends. The length of the CDR3 is 15 residues. CDR3 residues: CASSLAGLINSPLHF. CDR3 DNA: TGCGCCAGCAGCTTGGCGGGACTGATTAATTCACCCCTCCACTTT. Looking up the rest from reference TRBV5-1 and TRBJ1-6 gives the full variable domain: KAGVTQTPRYLIKTRGQQVTLSCSPISGHRSVSWYQQTPGQGLQFLFEYFSETQRNKGNFPGRFSGRQFSNSRSEMNVSTLELGDSALYLCASSLAGLINSPLHFGNGTRLTVT.

This clone appeared a few times. The V gene is TRBV5-6, the J gene TRBJ1-2; D may be TRBD1 (5 bases). V gave up 0 bases and J gave up 3 bases, with 9 bases separating them. Germline V gene sequence: CDR1 SGHDT, CDR2 YYEEEE. This CDR3 has 14 residues. The CDR3 here is CASSLAGKDYGYTF. The CDR3 region has the DNA TGTGCCAGCAGCTTGGCAGGGAAGGACTATGGCTACACCTTC.

As DNA, the CDR3 is TGTGCCAGCAGCTTCACAGGGGGATCAACTGAAGCTTTCTTT. Its translation: CASSFTGGSTEAFF. This chain joins TRBV9 and TRBJ1-1; 8 bases agree with TRBD1. J gave up 5 bases and V 4 bases, and 7 bases lay outside the gene matches. The length of the CDR3 is 14 residues. CDR1 is SGDLS and CDR2 is YYNGEE in the germline V gene.